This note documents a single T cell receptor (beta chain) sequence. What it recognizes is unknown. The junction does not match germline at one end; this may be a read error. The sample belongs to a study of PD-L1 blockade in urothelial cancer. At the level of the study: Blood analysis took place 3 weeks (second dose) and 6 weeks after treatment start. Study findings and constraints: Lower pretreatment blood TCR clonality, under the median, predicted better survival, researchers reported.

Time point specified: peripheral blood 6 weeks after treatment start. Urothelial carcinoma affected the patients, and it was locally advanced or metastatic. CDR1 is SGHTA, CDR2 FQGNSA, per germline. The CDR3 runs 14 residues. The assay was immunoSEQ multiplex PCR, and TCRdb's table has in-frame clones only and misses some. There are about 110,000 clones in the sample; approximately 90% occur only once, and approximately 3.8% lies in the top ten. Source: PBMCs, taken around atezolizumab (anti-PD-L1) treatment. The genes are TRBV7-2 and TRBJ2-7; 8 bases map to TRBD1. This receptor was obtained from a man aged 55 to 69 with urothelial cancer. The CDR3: CASSQTGQGRSMGF. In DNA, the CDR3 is TGTGCCAGCAGCCAAACCGGACAGGGTAGATCAATGGGGTTC.